This TCR beta chain was identified during a study of blood T cell repertoires in COVID-19 (dated by TCRdb to the early 2020s). For context, the study as a whole: Samples covering the acute and convalescent phases of COVID-19 were provided by collaborators in the United States, Italy and Spain. The prospective study material was composed of cDNA or gDNA derived from T cells, B-cell-depleted T cells, or PBMCs. Subjects who had been exposed to COVID-19, were actively infected with it, or had recovered from it provided the deeply sampled blood TCRbeta repertoires that made up the dataset. A freely available public database, intended as a resource for researchers studying the immune response to SARS-CoV-2, is where the repertoires were released. The samples were drawn from the first 160 participants of the ongoing ImmuneRACE study and from some 1,300 subjects provided by 6 global collaborators. Sample metadata almost always included a de-identified subject ID, COVID-19 status, age in years and sex. Where HLA class I and class II types were available, the types were taken from metadata supplied by the sample provider, not from assay-based typing. The paper's findings and limits, for the study overall: The amount of clinical and demographic metadata varied by source and participant and was provided uncurated.

TCRbeta CDR3 regions were amplified from genomic DNA using the immunoSEQ Assay, a bias-controlled multiplex PCR. On the study's bioinformatics: Nucleated cell counts per sample were estimated from amplification of reference gene primers within the assay. To quantify the absolute abundance of each unique TCRbeta CDR3 rearrangement, sequence reads were collapsed and filtered. For each sample, productive Simpson clonality was calculated by taking the square root of Simpson's diversity index across productive rearrangements. Held by TCRdb, this immuneACCESS table contains in-frame sequences only and omits some clones. Under half of the omission traces to an unresolved V gene where checked; the cause of the rest is unknown. V and J calls and clone size are as listed in that table; D and trimming were resolved from the DNA. This sample gives roughly 200,000 clones in total; roughly 84% of them show up just once. The ten biggest clones cover about 4.9% of the sample.

Collaborating institutions collected whole blood in K2EDTA tubes following their own protocols. For TCRbeta analysis, collaborators shipped samples in one of three forms: frozen whole blood, isolated PBMCs, or DNA extracted from either of those sample types. Including the terminal cysteine and phenylalanine, the CDR3 comprises 17 residues. The read is trimmed to its CDR3 DNA, 51 bases read in frame from base 1. V is pruned by 0 bases and J by 7 bases, leaving 7 bases of the junction without a gene match. Based on the germline V gene, the CDR1 and CDR2 sequences are LGHNA and YNFKEQ. Remarks on this clone: It lacks a known antigen. No per-base quality is available; no much larger clone lies one base away.

The sequence came from an elderly woman with acute or convalescent COVID-19. Sequenced input: peripheral blood. The V and J genes are TRBV4-2 and TRBJ2-1, and 12 junction bases match TRBD2. The CDR3 reads CASSQDRLAGEGNEQFF. The nucleotide sequence is TGTGCCAGCAGCCAAGACCGACTAGCGGGAGAGGGAAATGAGCAGTTCTTC.